Listed below are T cell receptor beta chains from one sample, sequenced in a study of cytomegalovirus exposure and HLA in healthy donors. TCRdb's copy holds only in-frame clones and misses some; the assay was immunoSEQ multiplex PCR. The data contain approximately 130,000 clones, 75% to 85% of them singletons. The sequencing input was PBMCs. The source is a woman aged 40 to 49 in good health and CMV-seronegative. CDR3s include the opening cysteine and the closing phenylalanine or tryptophan. Fields, in order: J gene, V gene, CDR3 protein.

TRBJ1-2 | TRBV5-4 | CASSLGTGGSGYTF
TRBJ2-1 | TRBV27 | CASSLVAGVPFNNEQFF
TRBJ1-5 | TRBV2 | CASSVGQGARQPQHF
TRBJ1-1 | TRBV6-4 | CASSAWSGAEAFF
TRBJ1-4 | TRBV19 | CASSTRQSTNEKLFF
TRBJ2-1 | TRBV10-3 | CAISEGPSYNEQFF
TRBJ2-5 | TRBV6-6 | CASSYSLAGQETQYF
TRBJ1-2 | TRBV27 | CASSFIGQGIYGYTF
TRBJ1-2 | TRBV10-3 | CAISPGTVKYGYTF
TRBJ1-6 | TRBV2 | CAAREVLTYSPLHF
TRBJ1-2 | TRBV28 | CASSLSDRGRGHTF
TRBJ1-5 | TRBV19 | CASSISAGQGPQPQHF
TRBJ1-1 | TRBV6-4 | CASSAGSWGTEAFF
TRBJ1-2 | TRBV6-5 | CASSPGGLGGYTF
TRBJ1-5 | TRBV6-5 | CASSLRQGNQPQHF
TRBJ1-3 | TRBV19 | CASSLGQGGGNTIYF
TRBJ1-2 | TRBV28 | CASRQGHGYTF
TRBJ1-2 | TRBV6-5 | CASSTGTGGSYGYTF
TRBJ2-3 | TRBV9 | CASSVAGTGTLGDTQYF
TRBJ1-1 | TRBV30 | CAWAPLGQENTEAFF
TRBJ2-5 | TRBV7-6 | CASSRHSGGARETQYF
TRBJ2-3 | TRBV6-1 | CASRVAPTSTDTQYF
TRBJ1-1 | TRBV2 | CASSLDSEAFF
TRBJ1-1 | TRBV6-6 | CASSQQGRRTEAFF